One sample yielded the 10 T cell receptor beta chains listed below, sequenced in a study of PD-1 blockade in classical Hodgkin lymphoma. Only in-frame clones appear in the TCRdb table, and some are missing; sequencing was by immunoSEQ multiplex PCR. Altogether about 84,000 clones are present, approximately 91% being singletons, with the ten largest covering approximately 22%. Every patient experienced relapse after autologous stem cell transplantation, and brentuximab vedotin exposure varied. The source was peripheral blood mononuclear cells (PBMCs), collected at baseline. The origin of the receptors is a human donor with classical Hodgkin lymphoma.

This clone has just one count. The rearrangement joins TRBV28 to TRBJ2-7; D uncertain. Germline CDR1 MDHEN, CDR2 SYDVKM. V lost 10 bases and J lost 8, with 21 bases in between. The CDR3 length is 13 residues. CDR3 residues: CATRRSGSTKQYF. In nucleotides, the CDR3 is TGTGCCACCCGGCGGTCAGGAAGTACGAAGCAGTACTTC.

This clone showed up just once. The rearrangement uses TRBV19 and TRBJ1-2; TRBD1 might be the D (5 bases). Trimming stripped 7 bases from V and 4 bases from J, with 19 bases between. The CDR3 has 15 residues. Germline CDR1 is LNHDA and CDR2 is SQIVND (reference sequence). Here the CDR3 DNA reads TGTGCCAGTACAACACCCCCGGGAGGGGCCTATGGCTACACCTTC. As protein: CASTTPPGGAYGYTF.

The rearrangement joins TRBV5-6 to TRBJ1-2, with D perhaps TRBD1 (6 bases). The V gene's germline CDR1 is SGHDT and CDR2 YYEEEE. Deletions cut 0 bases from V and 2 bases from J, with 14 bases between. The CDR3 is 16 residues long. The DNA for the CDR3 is TGTGCCAGCAGCTTGGCCGGACAGTCGTTAAACTATGGCTACACCTTC. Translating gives CASSLAGQSLNYGYTF.

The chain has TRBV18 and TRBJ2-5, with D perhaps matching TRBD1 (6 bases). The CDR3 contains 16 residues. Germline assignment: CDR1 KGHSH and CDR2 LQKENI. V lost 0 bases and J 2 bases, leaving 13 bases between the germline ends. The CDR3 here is CASSPPTQGRQETQYF. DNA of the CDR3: TGTGCCAGCTCACCACCTACACAGGGACGACAAGAGACCCAGTACTTC. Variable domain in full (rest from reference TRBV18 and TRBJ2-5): NAGVMQNPRHLVRRRGQEARLRCSPMKGHSHVYWYRQLPEEGLKFMVYLQKENIIDESGMPKERFSAEFPKEGPSILRIQQVVRGDSAAYFCASSPPTQGRQETQYFGPGTRLLVL.

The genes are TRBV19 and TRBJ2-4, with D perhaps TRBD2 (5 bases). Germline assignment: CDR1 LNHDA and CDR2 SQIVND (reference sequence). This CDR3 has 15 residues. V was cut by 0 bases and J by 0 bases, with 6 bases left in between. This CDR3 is CASSIEGLAKNIQYF. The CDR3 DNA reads TGTGCCAGTAGTATAGAAGGACTAGCCAAAAACATTCAGTACTTC. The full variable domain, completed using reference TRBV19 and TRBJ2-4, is DGGITQSPKYLFRKEGQNVTLSCEQNLNHDAMYWYRQDPGQGLRLIYYSQIVNDFQKGDIAEGYSVSREKKESFPLTVTSAQKNPTAFYLCASSIEGLAKNIQYFGAGTRLSVL.

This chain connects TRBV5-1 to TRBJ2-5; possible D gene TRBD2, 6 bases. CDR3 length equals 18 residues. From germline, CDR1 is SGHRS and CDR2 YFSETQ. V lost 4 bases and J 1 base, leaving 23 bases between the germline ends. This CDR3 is CASSPTSGLGDLQETQYF. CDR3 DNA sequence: TGCGCCAGCAGCCCAACCTCGGGACTGGGGGACCTCCAAGAGACCCAGTACTTC. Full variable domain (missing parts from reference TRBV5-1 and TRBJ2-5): KAGVTQTPRYLIKTRGQQVTLSCSPISGHRSVSWYQQTPGQGLQFLFEYFSETQRNKGNFPGRFSGRQFSNSRSEMNVSTLELGDSALYLCASSPTSGLGDLQETQYFGPGTRLLVL.

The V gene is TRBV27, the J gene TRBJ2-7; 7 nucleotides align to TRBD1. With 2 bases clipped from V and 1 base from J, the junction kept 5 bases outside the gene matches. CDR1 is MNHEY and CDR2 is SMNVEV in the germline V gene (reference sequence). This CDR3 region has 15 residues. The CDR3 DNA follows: TGTGCCAGCAGTTTAAAGACAGGGTGGTCCTACGAGCAGTACTTC. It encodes CASSLKTGWSYEQYF.

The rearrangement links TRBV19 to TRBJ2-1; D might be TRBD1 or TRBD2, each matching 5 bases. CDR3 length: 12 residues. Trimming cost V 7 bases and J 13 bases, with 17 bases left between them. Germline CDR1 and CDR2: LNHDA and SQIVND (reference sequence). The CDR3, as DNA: TGTGCCAGTACCTTCGGGGCCTCAGAACAGTTCTTC. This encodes CASTFGASEQFF. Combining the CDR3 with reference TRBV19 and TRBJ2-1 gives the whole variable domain DGGITQSPKYLFRKEGQNVTLSCEQNLNHDAMYWYRQDPGQGLRLIYYSQIVNDFQKGDIAEGYSVSREKKESFPLTVTSAQKNPTAFYLCASTFGASEQFFGPGTRLTVL.

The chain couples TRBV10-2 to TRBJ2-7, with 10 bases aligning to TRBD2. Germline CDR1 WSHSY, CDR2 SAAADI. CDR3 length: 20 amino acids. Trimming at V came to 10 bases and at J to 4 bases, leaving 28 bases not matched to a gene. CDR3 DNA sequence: TGCGCCACCCAAGCATACTTAGGACAGGAGACTAGCGGGCGCCCGTACGAGCAGTACTTC. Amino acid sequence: CATQAYLGQETSGRPYEQYF.

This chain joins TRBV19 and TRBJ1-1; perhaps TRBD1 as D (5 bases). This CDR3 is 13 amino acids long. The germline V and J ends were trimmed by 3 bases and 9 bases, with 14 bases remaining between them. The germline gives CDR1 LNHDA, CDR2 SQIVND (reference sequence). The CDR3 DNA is TGTGCCAGTAGTATGGGATGGGGGTCCAAAGCTTTCTTT. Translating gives CASSMGWGSKAFF.